The entry below gives a single T cell receptor beta chain sequence along with its context. Its specificity is unknown. This sample was included in a study of Tregs in tolerant kidney transplant recipients. Overall study: The nonmyeloablative bone marrow transplants came from related graft donors, with transient mixed chimerism. Overall study findings and caveats: The most relevant donor-specific Treg TCRbeta repertoire apparently came from expansion with activated donor B cells. Biological reproducibility was not directly addressed in this study.

Thawed PBMCs were FACS-sorted into unstimulated CD4+CD25+CD127- regulatory T cells, CD4+CD25- non-regulatory cells, CD4 and CD8 cells. The germline V gene encodes CDR1 MDHEN and CDR2 SYDVKM. V dropped 4 bases and J dropped 6; count of bases not matched to a gene: 10. The CDR3 has 17 amino acids. Repertoires were generated with immunoSEQ multiplex PCR, while TCRdb's copy carries only in-frame clones and drops some. Found here are tens of thousands of clones, roughly nine tenths of them singletons; the top ten hold nearly 0.4%. This sample comprised CD4+ T cells from blood, obtained before the transplant. This TCR derives from a human donor who received a combined kidney and bone marrow transplant. The chain is built from TRBV28 and TRBJ2-2, with TRBD2 identical over 11 bases. CDR3 in DNA: TGTGCCAGCAGTTCGGCGCGATTTAGCGGGAGGGCCGGGGAGCTGTTTTTT. It yields the protein CASSSARFSGRAGELFF.